The entry below describes one T cell receptor (beta chain). Original methodology: Cell counts per sample came from amplifying reference gene primers. Generated by immunoSEQ multiplex PCR, the TCRdb table keeps only in-frame clones and is missing some. That table gives V, J and clone size, and the DNA gave D and trimming. This sample carries some 150,000 clones, less than 85% of them seen once, and the ten largest clones take approximately 6.1%. This record comes from a study of blood T cell repertoires in COVID-19. The wider study: Nucleic acid was either cDNA or gDNA, and it came from T cells, B-cell-depleted T cells, or PBMCs.

Source material: peripheral blood. The sequence was obtained from a human donor in a cohort sampled during active COVID-19.

Here the CDR3 DNA reads TGTGCCAGTAGTATGAAGTTGCACGGGGCGGGGGGAAGCAATGAGCAGTTCTTC. It yields the protein CASSMKLHGAGGSNEQFF. This rearrangement joins TRBV19 to TRBJ2-1, with 8 nucleotides matching TRBD2. The CDR3 covers 18 residues. Trimming at V came to 3 bases and at J to 6 bases, leaving 16 bases not matched to a gene. Germline values: CDR1 LNHDA, CDR2 SQIVND (reference sequence).